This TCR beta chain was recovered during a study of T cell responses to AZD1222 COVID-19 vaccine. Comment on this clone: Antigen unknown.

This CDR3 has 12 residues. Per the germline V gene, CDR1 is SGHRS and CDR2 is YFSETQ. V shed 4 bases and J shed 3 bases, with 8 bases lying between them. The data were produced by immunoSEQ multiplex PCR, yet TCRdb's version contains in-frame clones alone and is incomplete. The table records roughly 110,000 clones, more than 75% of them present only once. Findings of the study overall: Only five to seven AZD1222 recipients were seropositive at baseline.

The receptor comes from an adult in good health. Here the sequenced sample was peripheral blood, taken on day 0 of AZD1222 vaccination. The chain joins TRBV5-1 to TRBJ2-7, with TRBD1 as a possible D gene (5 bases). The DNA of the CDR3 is TGCGCCAGCAGCGAGCAGGGCTACGAGCAGTACTTC. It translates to CASSEQGYEQYF.